The text below deals with one T cell receptor (beta chain). The data stem from a study of CD8+CD57+ T cells in acquired aplastic anemia. An expansion of CD8+CD57+ cells by flow cytometry had been shown in patients chosen for sequencing. The cohort consisted entirely of patients having severe acquired aplastic anemia. Genomic DNA, serving as template, underwent TCR beta VDJ and CDR3 profiling. TCRdb re-derived calls from the reads in MiXCR, one entry per CDR3 protein. Here the sample spans around 150,000 distinct CDR3 sequences, around 75% being singletons. The sample comprised sorted CD4+, CD8+, or CD8+CD57+ T cells (not recorded which) from PBMCs. The clonotype was recovered from a human donor with aplastic anemia.

CDR3 DNA sequence: TGTGCCACCAGGACGAGCACAGATACGCAGTATTTT. Its translation: CATRTSTDTQYF. This chain uses TRBV24-1 with TRBJ2-3; no clear D gene. The CDR3 runs to 12 residues. Germline CDR1 is KGHDR and CDR2 is SFDVKD. V gave up 7 bases and J gave up 0 bases, with 4 bases separating them.